Below, 5 T cell receptor beta chains from the same sample are listed, as sequenced in a study of CD8 T cells in ankylosing spondylitis. Each CDR3 protein is one row after TCRdb ran MiXCR on the 5' RACE reads. The table records 250,000 to 300,000 distinct CDR3 sequences, 20% of them present only once. Specimen: blood, either unsorted or a sorted T cell fraction (not recorded which). The source of these receptors is a male donor with ankylosing spondylitis or in good health (not recorded which).

The V gene is TRBV27, the J gene TRBJ1-2, with D hard to call. The CDR3 spans 15 residues. In germline, CDR1 is MNHEY, CDR2 SMNVEV (reference sequence). V gave up 4 bases and J gave up 8 bases, with 20 bases separating them. As DNA, the CDR3 is TGTGCCAGCAGTTCCCTCGGAGAGCTCTCTATGGGCTACACCTTC. Its protein product is CASSSLGELSMGYTF.

This clonotype was found a few times. The chain carries TRBV11-2 and TRBJ2-1; 8 nucleotides match TRBD1. The V segment lost 5 bases and the J segment 6 bases; nucleotides outside the gene matches: 6. CDR1 and CDR2 (germline): SGHAT, FQNNGV. CDR3 size: 14 residues. In DNA form, the CDR3 reads TGTGCCAGCAGCCCTGGGACAGGTGGCAATGAGCAGTTCTTC. Its protein is CASSPGTGGNEQFF.

This clonotype has more than one count but fewer than ten. V and J are TRBV7-8 and TRBJ2-7; D is unclear. The V end lost 0 bases, the J end lost 10 bases, and 13 bases lay between the germline ends. This CDR3 region has 13 residues. The germline V gene has CDR1 SGHVS and CDR2 FQNEAQ. The DNA for the CDR3 is TGTGCCAGCAGCTTAGCAAAGGGTATCTACCAGTACGTC. Translation gives CASSLAKGIYQYV.

This clonotype was counted many times. This chain links TRBV29-1 with TRBJ2-1, with 9 nucleotides matching TRBD2. Unmatched junction bases numbered 2, after V lost 4 bases and J lost 4 bases. Germline V gene data show CDR1 as SQVTM and CDR2 as ANQGSEA. This CDR3 has 13 amino acids. The DNA of the CDR3 is TGCAGCGTTGGGCTAGCGGGGTACAATGAGCAGTTCTTC. Translated, it gives CSVGLAGYNEQFF.

This clonotype was seen at least ten times. The chain couples TRBV5-1 to TRBJ2-2, with 7 bases fitting TRBD1. Germline values: CDR1 SGHRS, CDR2 YFSETQ. This CDR3 has 16 residues. The V gene end was trimmed by 0 bases and the J gene end by 7 bases; junction bases not matched to a gene: 9. Written as DNA, the CDR3 is TGCGCCAGCAGCTTGGGGGACAGCACTATTATCGGGGAGCTGTTTTTT. Translating gives CASSLGDSTIIGELFF.